The source of this TCR beta chain is a study of neoadjuvant anti-PD-1 for oral cavity cancer. The patients had HPV-negative, locally advanced oral cavity squamous cell carcinoma. Most PBMC samples had around 480 ng input DNA in six replicates. The assay was immunoSEQ multiplex PCR, and TCRdb's table has in-frame clones only and misses some. The sample consists of some 15,000 clones, 71% of them appearing once. This CDR3 has 14 amino acids. V was shortened by 4 bases and J by 2 bases, with 8 bases between the two germline ends. From germline, CDR1 is SNHLY and CDR2 FYNNEI. This clonotype originated in a person between 40 and 85 years old with oral cavity squamous cell carcinoma. The sample in question was PBMCs, obtained before nivolumab (anti-PD-1) treatment. The rearrangement links TRBV2 to TRBJ2-2; D is tentatively TRBD1 or TRBD2 (5 bases each). The CDR3 loop is CASSAGRNTGELFF. The CDR3 nucleotides are TGTGCCAGCAGTGCGGGACGCAACACCGGGGAGCTGTTTTTT.